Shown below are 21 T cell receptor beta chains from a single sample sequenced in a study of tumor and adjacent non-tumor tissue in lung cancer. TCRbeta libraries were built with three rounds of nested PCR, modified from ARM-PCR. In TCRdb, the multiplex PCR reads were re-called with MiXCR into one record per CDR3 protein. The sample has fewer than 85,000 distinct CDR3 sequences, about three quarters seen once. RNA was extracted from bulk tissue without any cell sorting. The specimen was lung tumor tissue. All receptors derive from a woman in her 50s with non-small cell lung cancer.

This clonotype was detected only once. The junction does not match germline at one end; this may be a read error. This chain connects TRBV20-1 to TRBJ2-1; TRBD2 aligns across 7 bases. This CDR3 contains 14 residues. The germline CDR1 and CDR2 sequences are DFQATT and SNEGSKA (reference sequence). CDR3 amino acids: CSVPLQRDYNEHFF. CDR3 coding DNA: TGCAGTGTTCCTCTCCAACGGGACTACAATGAGCATTTCTTC.

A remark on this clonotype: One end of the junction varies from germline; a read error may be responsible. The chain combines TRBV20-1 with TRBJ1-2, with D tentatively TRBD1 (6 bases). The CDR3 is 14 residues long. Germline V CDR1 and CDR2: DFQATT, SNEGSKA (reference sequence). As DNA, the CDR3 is TGCAGGGCTAACCGAAACAGGGTAGTGGAAGGCTACACCTTC. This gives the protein CRANRNRVVEGYTF.

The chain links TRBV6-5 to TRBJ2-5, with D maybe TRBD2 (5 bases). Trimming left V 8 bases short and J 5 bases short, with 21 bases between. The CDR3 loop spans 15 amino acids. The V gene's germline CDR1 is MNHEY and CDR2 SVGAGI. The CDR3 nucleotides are TGTGCCAGCGGGATTGGGAGAGGAGATTCGGAGACCCAGTACTTC. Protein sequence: CASGIGRGDSETQYF.

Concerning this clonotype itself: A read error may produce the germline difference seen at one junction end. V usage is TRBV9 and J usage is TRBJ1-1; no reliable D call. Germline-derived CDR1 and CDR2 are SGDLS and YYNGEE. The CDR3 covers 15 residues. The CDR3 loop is CASSVDVHPNTEAFF. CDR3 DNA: TGTGCCAGTAGCGTAGATGTGCACCCGAACACTGAAGCTTTCTTT.

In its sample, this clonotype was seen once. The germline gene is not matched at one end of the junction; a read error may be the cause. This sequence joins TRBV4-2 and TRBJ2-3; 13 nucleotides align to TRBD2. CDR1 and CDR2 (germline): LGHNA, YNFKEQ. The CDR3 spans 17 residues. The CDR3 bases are TGTACCAGCAGCCAAGAGGAGGGACTAGCGGGATCAGATACGCAGTATTTT. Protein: CTSSQEEGLAGSDTQYF.

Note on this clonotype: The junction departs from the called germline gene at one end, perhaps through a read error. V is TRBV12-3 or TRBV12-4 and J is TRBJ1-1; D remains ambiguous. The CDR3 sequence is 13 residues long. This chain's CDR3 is CASRISTVAEAFF. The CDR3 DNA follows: TGTGCTAGCAGAATATCCACTGTGGCTGAAGCTTTCTTT.

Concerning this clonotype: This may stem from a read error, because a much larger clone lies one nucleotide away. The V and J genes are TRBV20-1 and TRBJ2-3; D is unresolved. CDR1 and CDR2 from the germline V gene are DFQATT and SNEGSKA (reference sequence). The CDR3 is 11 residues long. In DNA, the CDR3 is TGCAGTGCTTTTAGCACAGATAGGCAGTATTTT. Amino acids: CSAFSTDRQYF.

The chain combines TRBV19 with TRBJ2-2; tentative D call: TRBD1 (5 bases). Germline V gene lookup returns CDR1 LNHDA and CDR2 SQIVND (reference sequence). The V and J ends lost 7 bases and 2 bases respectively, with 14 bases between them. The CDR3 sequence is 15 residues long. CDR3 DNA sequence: TGTGCCAGTACGCCGGAGACAGTCAACACCGGGGAGCTGTTTTTT. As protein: CASTPETVNTGELFF.

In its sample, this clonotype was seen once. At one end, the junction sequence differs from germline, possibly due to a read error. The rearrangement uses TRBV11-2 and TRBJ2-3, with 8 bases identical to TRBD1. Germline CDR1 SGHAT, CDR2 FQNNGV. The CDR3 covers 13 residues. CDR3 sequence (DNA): TGTGTCAGCAACTTAGACAGGGGTGATACGCAGTATTTT. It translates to CVSNLDRGDTQYF.

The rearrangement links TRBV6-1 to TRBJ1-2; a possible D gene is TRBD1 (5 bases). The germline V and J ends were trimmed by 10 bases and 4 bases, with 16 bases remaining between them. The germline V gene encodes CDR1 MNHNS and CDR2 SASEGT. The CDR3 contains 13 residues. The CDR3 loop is CANQSGEVYGYTF. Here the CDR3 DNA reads TGTGCCAACCAATCGGGGGAAGTCTATGGCTACACCTTC.

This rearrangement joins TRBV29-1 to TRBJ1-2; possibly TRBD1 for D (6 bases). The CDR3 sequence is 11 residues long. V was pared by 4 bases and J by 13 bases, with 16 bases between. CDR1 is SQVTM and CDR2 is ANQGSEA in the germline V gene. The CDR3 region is CSVVAGHDCTF. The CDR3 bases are TGCAGCGTTGTAGCGGGACATGACTGCACCTTC. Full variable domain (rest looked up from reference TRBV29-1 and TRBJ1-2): SAVISQKPSRDICQRGTSLTIQCQVDSQVTMMFWYRQQPGQSLTLIATANQGSEATYESGFVIDKFPISRPNLTFSTLTVSNMSPEDSSIYLCSVVAGHDCTFGSGTRLTVV.

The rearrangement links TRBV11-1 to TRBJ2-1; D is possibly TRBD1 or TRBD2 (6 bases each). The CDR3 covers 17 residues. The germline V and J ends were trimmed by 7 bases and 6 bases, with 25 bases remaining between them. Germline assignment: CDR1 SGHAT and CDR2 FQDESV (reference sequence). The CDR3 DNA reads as TGTGCCAGCAACTCCAGGAGGGGGTTAGGAGCCGGCAATGAGCAGTTCTTC. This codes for CASNSRRGLGAGNEQFF.

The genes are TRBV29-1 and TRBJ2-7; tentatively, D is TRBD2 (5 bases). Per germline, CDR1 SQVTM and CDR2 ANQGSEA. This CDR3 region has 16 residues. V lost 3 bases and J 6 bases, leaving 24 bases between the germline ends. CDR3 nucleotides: TGCAGCGTTGACATCGGCTCCGAAACCGGGGTCGGCGAGCAGTACTTC. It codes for CSVDIGSETGVGEQYF.

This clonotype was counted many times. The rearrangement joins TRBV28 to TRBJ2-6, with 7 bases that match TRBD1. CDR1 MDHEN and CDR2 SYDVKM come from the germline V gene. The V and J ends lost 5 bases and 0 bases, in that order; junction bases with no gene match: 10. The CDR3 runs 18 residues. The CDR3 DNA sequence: TGTGCCAGCAGTCATACATGGACAGGCCCCTCTGGGGCCAACGTCCTGACTTTC. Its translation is CASSHTWTGPSGANVLTF.

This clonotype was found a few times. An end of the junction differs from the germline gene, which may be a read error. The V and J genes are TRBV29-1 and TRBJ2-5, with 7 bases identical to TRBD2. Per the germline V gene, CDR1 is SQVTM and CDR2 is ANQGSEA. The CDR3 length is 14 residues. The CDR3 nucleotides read TGTAGCGTTGAAGATGGGTCTAGCGGAGGGACCCAGTACTTC. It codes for CSVEDGSSGGTQYF.

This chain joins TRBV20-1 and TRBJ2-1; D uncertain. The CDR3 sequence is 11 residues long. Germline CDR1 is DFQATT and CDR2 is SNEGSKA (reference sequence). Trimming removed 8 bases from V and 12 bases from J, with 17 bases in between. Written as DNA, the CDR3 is TGCAGTACCAAGACGGCTTGCGGGCAGTTCTTC. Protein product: CSTKTACGQFF.

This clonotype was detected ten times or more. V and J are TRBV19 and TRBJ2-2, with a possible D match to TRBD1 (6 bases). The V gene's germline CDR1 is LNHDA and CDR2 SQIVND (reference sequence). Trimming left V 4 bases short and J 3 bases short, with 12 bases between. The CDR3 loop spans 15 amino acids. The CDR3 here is CASSSRQDHTGELFF. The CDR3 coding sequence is TGTGCCAGTAGTAGTCGACAGGACCACACCGGGGAGCTGTTTTTT. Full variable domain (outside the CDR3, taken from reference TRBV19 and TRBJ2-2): DGGITQSPKYLFRKEGQNVTLSCEQNLNHDAMYWYRQDPGQGLRLIYYSQIVNDFQKGDIAEGYSVSREKKESFPLTVTSAQKNPTAFYLCASSSRQDHTGELFFGEGSRLTVL.

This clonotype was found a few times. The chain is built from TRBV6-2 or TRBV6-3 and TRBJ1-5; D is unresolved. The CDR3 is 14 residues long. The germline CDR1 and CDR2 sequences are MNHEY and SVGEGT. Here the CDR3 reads CVSGFSSTPQPQHF. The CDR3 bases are TGTGTTAGCGGTTTTTCAAGTACCCCTCAGCCCCAGCATTTT.

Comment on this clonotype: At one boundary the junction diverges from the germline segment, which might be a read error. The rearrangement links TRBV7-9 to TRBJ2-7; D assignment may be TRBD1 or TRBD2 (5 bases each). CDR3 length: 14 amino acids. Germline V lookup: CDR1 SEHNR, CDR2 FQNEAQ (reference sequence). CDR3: CASSAGAASYKQYF. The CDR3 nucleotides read TGTGCCAGCAGCGCCGGGGCAGCCTCCTACAAGCAGTACTTC. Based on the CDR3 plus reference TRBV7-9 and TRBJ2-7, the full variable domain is DTGVSQNPRHKITKRGQNVTFRCDPISEHNRLYWYRQTLGQGPEFLTYFQNEAQLEKSRLLSDRFSAERPKGSFSTLEIQRTEQGDSAMYLCASSAGAASYKQYFGPGTRLTVT.

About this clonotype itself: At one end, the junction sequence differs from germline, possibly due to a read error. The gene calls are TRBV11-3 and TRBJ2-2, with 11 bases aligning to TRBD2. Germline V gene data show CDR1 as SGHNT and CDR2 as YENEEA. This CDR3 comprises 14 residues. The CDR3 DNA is TGTGCCAGCAACCTAGCGGGGGGCACCGGTGAGCTGCTTTTT. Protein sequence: CASNLAGGTGELLF. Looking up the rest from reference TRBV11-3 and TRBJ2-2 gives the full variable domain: EAGVVQSPRYKIIEKKQPVAFWCNPISGHNTLYWYLQNLGQGPELLIRYENEEAVDDSQLPKDRFSAERLKGVDSTLKIQPAELGDSAVYLCASNLAGGTGELLFGEGSRLTVL.

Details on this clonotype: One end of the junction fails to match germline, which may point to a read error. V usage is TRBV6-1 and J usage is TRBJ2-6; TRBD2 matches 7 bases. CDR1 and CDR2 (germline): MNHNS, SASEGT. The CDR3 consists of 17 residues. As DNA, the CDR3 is TGTGTCAGCAGTGAAGTGGGGGGGGGTGTTGGGGCCAACTTCCTGACTTTC. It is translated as CVSSEVGGGVGANFLTF.